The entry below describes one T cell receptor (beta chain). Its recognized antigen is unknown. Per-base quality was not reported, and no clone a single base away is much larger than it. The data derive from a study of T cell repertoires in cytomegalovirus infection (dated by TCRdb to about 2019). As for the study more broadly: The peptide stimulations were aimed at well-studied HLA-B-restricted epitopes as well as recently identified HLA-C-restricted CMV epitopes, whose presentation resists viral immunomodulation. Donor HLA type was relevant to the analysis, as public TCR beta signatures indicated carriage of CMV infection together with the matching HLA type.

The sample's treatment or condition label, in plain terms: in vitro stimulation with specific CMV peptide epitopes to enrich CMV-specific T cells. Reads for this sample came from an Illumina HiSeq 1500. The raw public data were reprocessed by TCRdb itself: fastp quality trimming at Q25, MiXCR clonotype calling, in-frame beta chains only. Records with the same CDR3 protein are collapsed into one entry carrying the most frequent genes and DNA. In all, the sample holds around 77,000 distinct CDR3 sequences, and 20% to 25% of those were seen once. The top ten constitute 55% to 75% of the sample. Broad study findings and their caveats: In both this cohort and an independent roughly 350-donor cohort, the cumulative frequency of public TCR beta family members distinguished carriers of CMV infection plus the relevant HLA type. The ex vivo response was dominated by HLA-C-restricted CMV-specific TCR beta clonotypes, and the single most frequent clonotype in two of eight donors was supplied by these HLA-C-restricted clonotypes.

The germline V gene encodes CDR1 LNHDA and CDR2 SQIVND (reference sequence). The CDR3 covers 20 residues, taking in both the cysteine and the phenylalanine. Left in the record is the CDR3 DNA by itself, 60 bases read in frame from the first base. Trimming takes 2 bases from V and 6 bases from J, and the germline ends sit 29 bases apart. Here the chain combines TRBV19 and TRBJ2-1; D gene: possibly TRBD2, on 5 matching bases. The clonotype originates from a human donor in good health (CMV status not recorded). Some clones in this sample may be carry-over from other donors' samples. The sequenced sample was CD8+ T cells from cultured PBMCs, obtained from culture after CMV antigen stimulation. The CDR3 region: CASSIRGSDVGLHRGNEQFF. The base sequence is TGTGCCAGTAGTATACGGGGTAGCGACGTGGGTCTCCACCGAGGCAATGAGCAGTTCTTC.